These 9 T cell receptor beta chains were sequenced from one sample in a study of blood T cell repertoires in COVID-19. The table came from immunoSEQ multiplex PCR; TCRdb's copy has only in-frame clones and leaves some out. This table has approximately 200,000 clones, more than 85% appearing once. The material sequenced was peripheral blood. The receptors stem from a woman in her twenties or thirties with active or convalescent COVID-19.

V is TRBV11-3 and J is TRBJ1-3, with D unclear. This CDR3 contains 18 residues. Germline V gene data show CDR1 as SGHNT and CDR2 as YENEEA. V dropped 5 bases and J dropped 0 bases, with 20 bases sitting between them. The CDR3 loop is CASSRQNPKALSGNTIYF. CDR3 DNA sequence: TGTGCCAGCAGCCGACAAAATCCCAAAGCCCTCTCTGGAAACACCATATATTTT.

CDR3 DNA sequence: TGTGCCAGTAGTATTAAGGGGTACACTGAAGCTTTCTTT. This codes for CASSIKGYTEAFF. J is TRBJ1-1 and V is TRBV19; tentative D call: TRBD1 (5 bases). CDR3 length equals 13 residues. V was clipped by 3 bases and J by 3 bases, with 8 bases between them. CDR1 and CDR2 from the germline V gene are LNHDA and SQIVND (reference sequence).

The V call is TRBV5-1, the J call TRBJ2-3; 8 nucleotides line up with TRBD1. Germline CDR1 reads SGHRS; CDR2 reads YFSETQ. Trimming at V came to 4 bases and at J to 5 bases, leaving 9 bases not matched to a gene. This CDR3 is built from 15 residues. CDR3 sequence: CASSPGGGSEDTQYF. CDR3 bases: TGCGCCAGCAGCCCAGGGGGCGGATCAGAAGATACGCAGTATTTT.

Regarding this clone: Other DNA sequences in the same sample also yield this CDR3. The chain joins TRBV2 to TRBJ1-2; TRBD1 matches at 9 bases. CDR3 length: 14 amino acids. Germline-derived CDR1 and CDR2 are SNHLY and FYNNEI. The ends lost 5 bases at V and 1 base at J; junction bases unmatched: 2. CDR3 protein: CASSLGQGNYGYTF. The DNA for the CDR3 is TGTGCCAGCAGTTTGGGACAGGGTAACTATGGCTACACCTTC.

The rearrangement links TRBV3-1 (or the pseudogene TRBV3-2) to TRBJ2-5; TRBD2 aligns across 7 bases. From germline, CDR1 is LGHDT and CDR2 YNNKEL (reference sequence). This CDR3 region has 13 residues. J was trimmed by 7 bases and V by 1 base; bases with no gene match: 3. The CDR3 coding sequence is TGTGCCAGCAGCCAAGTCGGCGGGGGGACCCAGTACTTC. It encodes CASSQVGGGTQYF.

The rearrangement joins TRBV25-1 to TRBJ1-1; 9 bases line up with TRBD1. The V gene's germline CDR1 is MGHDK and CDR2 SYGVNS. The CDR3 extends over 14 amino acids. Trimming removed 6 bases from V and 10 bases from J; junction bases left unmatched: 12. The CDR3 DNA reads TGTGCCAGCAGGAATCAGGGACAGGGATCTGGAGCTTTCTTT. Translation: CASRNQGQGSGAFF. The variable domain in full, with the rest retrieved from reference TRBV25-1 and TRBJ1-1, is EADIYQTPRYLVIGTGKKITLECSQTMGHDKMYWYQQDPGMELHLIHYSYGVNSTEKGDLSSESTVSRIRTEHFPLTLESARPSHTSQYLCASRNQGQGSGAFFGQGTRLTVV.

The gene calls are TRBV2 and TRBJ1-2, with 11 bases identical to TRBD1. The CDR3 has 15 amino acids. From germline, CDR1 is SNHLY and CDR2 FYNNEI. V lost 6 bases to trimming and J lost 3 bases; unmatched junction nucleotides: 6. CDR3 sequence reads: CASRPWDRGDYGYTF. CDR3 nucleotide sequence: TGTGCCAGCAGGCCATGGGACAGGGGGGACTATGGCTACACCTTC.

The CDR3 DNA reads TGTGCCAGCAGCAAAACTGGGACAGGGAAAATCGGGGAGCTGTTTTTT. Amino acid sequence: CASSKTGTGKIGELFF. The rearrangement joins TRBV5-6 to TRBJ2-2; TRBD1 agrees at 9 bases. With 4 bases clipped from V and 7 bases from J, the junction kept 11 bases outside the gene matches. Germline lookup yields CDR1 SGHDT and CDR2 YYEEEE. The CDR3 totals 16 residues.

The chain carries TRBV19 and TRBJ1-5, with D hard to call. Germline assignment: CDR1 LNHDA and CDR2 SQIVND (reference sequence). The CDR3 totals 14 residues. Trimming stripped 2 bases from V and 2 bases from J, with 7 bases between. The CDR3 nucleotides are TGTGCCAGTAGTATAAAAGCGCGCAATCAGCCCCAGCATTTT. Protein: CASSIKARNQPQHF.